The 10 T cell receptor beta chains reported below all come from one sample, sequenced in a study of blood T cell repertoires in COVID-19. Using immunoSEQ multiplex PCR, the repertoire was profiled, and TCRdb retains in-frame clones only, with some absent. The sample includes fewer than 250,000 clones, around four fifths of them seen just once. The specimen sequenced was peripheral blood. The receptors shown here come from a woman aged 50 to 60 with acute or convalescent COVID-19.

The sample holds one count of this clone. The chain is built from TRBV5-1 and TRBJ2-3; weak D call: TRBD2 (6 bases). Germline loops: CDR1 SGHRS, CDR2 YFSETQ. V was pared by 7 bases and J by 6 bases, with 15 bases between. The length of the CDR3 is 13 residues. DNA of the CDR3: TGCGCCAGCGAAACGAGCGGAGGGGATACGCAGTATTTT. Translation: CASETSGGDTQYF.

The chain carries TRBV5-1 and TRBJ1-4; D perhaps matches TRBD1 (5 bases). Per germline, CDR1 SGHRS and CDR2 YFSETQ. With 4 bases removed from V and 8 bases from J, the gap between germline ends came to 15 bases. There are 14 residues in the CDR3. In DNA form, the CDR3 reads TGCGCCAGCAGCCTTCAGGGTAAGGGCGAAAAACTGTTTTTT. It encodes CASSLQGKGEKLFF.

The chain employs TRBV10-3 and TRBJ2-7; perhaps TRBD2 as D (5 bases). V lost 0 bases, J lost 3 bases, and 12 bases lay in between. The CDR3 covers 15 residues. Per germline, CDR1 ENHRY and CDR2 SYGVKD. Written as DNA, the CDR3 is TGTGCCATCAGTGAGTCGAACGGACTCGTCTACGAGCAGTACTTC. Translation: CAISESNGLVYEQYF.

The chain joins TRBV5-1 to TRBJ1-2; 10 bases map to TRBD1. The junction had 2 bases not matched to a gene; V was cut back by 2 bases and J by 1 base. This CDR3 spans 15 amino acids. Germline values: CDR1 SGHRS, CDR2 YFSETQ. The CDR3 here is CASSFGQGVNYGYTF. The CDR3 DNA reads TGCGCCAGCAGCTTCGGACAGGGGGTTAACTATGGCTACACCTTC.

Written as DNA, the CDR3 is TGCGCCAGCAGCGGGTGGGGACTACGAGGCACTGAAGCTTTCTTT. It translates to CASSGWGLRGTEAFF. The chain employs TRBV10-2 and TRBJ1-1; weak D call: TRBD1 (5 bases). This CDR3 region has 15 residues. V was shortened by 6 bases and J by 4 bases, with 18 bases between the two germline ends. Germline V lookup: CDR1 WSHSY, CDR2 SAAADI.

CDR3 nucleotide sequence: TGTGCCGTAAGGACAGGGGGGCAAGAGACCCAGTACTTC. Translating it yields CAVRTGGQETQYF. V and J are TRBV2 and TRBJ2-5, with TRBD1 matching 10 bases. Germline trimming cut 11 bases from V and 2 bases from J; bases unmatched to any gene: 5. The CDR3 runs to 13 residues. Germline CDR1 and CDR2: SNHLY and FYNNEI.

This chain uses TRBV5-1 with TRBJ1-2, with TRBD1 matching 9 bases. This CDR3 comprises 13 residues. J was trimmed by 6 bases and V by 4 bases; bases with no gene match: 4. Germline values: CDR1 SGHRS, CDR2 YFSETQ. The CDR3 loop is CASSLWTGDGYTF. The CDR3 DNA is TGCGCCAGCAGCCTATGGACAGGGGATGGCTACACCTTC.

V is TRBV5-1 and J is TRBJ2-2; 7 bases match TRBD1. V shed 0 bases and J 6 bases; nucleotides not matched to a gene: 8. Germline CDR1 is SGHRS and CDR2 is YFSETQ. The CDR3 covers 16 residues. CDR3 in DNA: TGCGCCAGCAGCTTGGATCAGCAGGGGGATGCCGGGGAGCTGTTTTTT. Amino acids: CASSLDQQGDAGELFF.

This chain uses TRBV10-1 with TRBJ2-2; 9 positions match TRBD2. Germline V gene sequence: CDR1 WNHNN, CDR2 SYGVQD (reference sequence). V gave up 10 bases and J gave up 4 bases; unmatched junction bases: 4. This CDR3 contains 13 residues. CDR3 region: CATRAGGTGELFF. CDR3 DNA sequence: TGCGCCACCAGAGCGGGAGGCACCGGGGAGCTGTTTTTT.

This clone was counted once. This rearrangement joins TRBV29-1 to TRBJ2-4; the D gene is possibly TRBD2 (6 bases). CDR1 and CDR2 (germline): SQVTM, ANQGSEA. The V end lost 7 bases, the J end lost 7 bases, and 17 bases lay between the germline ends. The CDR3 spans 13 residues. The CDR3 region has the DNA TGCAGCGCTTCCCGGAGGGAGAGGAACATTCAGTACTTC. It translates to CSASRRERNIQYF.